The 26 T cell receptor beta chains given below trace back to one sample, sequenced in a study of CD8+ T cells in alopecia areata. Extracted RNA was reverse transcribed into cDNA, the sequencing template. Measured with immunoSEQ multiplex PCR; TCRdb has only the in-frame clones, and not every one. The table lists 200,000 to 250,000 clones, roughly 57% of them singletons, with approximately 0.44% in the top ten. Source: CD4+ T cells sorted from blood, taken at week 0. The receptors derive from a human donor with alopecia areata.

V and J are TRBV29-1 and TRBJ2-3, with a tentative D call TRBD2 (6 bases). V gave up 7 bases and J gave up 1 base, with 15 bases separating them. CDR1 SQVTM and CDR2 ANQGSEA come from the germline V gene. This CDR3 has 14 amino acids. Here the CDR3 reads CSGLTRDRTDTQYF. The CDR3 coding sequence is TGCAGCGGACTAACGCGGGATCGCACAGATACGCAGTATTTT.

The CDR3 sequence is CAISNVGSGANVLTF. The CDR3 DNA follows: TGTGCCATCAGTAACGTTGGCTCTGGGGCCAACGTCCTGACTTTC. The rearrangement joins TRBV10-3 to TRBJ2-6; D not resolved. CDR3 length: 15 amino acids. From germline, CDR1 is ENHRY and CDR2 SYGVKD. V lost 5 bases and J 0 bases, leaving 8 bases between the germline ends.

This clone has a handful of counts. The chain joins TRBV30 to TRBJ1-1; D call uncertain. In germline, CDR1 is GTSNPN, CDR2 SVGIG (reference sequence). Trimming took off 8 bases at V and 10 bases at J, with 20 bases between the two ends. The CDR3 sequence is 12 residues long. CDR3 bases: TGTGCCATGGATTCCCCCCGGGATGGAGCTTTCTTT. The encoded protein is CAMDSPRDGAFF.

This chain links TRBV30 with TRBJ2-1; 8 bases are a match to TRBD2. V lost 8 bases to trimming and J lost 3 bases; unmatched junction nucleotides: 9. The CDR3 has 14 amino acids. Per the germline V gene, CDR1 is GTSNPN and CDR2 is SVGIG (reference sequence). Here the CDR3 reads CARTPGTSYNEQFF. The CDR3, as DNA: TGTGCCCGTACTCCCGGGACTAGCTACAATGAGCAGTTCTTC.

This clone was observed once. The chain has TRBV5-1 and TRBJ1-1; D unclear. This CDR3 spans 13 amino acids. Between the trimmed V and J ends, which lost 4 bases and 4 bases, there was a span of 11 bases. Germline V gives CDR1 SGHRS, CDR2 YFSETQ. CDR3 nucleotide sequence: TGCGCCAGCAGCCTGGAGGATTCCACTGAAGCTTTCTTT. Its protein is CASSLEDSTEAFF.

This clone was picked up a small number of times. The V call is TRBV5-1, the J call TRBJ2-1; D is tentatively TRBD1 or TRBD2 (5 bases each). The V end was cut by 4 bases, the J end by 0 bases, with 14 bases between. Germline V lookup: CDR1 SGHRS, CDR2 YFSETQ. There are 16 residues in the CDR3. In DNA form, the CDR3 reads TGCGCCAGCAGCCCCCGGGGCGATAGCTCCTACAATGAGCAGTTCTTC. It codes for CASSPRGDSSYNEQFF.

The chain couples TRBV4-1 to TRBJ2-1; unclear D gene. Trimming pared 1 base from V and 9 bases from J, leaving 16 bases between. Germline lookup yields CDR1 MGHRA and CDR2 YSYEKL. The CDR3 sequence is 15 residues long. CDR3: CASSQVPRSLSEQFF. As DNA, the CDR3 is TGCGCCAGCAGCCAAGTTCCCAGGTCCCTTTCTGAGCAGTTCTTC.

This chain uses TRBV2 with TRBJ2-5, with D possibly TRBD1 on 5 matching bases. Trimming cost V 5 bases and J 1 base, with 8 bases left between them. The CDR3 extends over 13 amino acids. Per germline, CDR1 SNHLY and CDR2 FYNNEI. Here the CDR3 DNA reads TGTGCCAGCAGTTCCGACAGCCAAGAGACCCAGTACTTC. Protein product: CASSSDSQETQYF.

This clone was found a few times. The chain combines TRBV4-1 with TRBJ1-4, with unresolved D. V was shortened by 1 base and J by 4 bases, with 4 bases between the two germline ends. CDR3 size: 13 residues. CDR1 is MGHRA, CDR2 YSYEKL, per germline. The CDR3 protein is CASSQGGNEKLFF. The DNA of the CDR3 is TGCGCCAGCAGCCAAGGGGGTAATGAAAAACTGTTTTTT.

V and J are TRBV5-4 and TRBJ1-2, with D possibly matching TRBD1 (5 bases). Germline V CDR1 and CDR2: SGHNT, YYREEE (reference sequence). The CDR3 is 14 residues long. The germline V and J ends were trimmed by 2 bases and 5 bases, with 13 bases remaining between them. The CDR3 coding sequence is TGTGCCAGCAGCTTAGTGCGACAGCGTTATGGCTACACCTTC. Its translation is CASSLVRQRYGYTF. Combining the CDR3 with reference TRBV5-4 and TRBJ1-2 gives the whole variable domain ETGVTQSPTHLIKTRGQQVTLRCSSQSGHNTVSWYQQALGQGPQFIFQYYREEENGRGNFPPRFSGLQFPNYSSELNVNALELDDSALYLCASSLVRQRYGYTFGSGTRLTVV.

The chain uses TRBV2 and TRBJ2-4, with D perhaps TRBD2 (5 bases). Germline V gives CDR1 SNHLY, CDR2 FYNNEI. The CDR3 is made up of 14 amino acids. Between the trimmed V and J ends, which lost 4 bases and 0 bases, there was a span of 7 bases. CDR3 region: CASSGGLAKNIQYF. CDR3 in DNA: TGTGCCAGCAGTGGAGGGTTAGCCAAAAACATTCAGTACTTC.

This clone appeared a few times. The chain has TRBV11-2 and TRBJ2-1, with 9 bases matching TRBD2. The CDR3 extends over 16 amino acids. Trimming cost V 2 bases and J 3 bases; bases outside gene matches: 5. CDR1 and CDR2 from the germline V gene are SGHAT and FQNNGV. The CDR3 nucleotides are TGTGCCAGCAGCTTAAGGCTAGCGGGAATCTACAATGAGCAGTTCTTC. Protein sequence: CASSLRLAGIYNEQFF.

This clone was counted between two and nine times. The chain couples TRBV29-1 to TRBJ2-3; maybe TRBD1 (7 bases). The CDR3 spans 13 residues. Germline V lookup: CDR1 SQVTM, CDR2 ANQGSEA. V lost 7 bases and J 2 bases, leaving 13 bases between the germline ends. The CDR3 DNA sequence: TGCAGCGGCGCGGGACAGTCCACAGATACGCAGTATTTT. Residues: CSGAGQSTDTQYF.

The CDR3 loop reads CASSALTDTQYF. The CDR3 DNA reads as TGTGCCAGCAGCGCGCTGACAGATACGCAGTATTTT. J is TRBJ2-3 and V is TRBV9; D uncertain. The V end was cut by 3 bases, the J end by 3 bases, with 5 bases between. CDR3 length equals 12 residues. The germline CDR1 and CDR2 sequences are SGDLS and YYNGEE.

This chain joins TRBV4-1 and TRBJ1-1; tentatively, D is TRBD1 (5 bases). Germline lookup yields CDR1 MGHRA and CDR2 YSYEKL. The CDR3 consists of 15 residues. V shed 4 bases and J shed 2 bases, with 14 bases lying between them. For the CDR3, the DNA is TGCGCCAGCAGCCCGAGGGGCGGTAAAAACACTGAAGCTTTCTTT. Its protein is CASSPRGGKNTEAFF.

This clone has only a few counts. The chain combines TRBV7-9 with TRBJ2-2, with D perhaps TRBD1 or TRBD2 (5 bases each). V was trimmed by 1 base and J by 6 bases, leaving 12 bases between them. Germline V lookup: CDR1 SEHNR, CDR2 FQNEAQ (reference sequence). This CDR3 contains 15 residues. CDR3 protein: CASSLVGPASGELFF. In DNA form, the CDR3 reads TGTGCCAGCAGCTTAGTGGGACCGGCCTCCGGGGAGCTGTTTTTT.

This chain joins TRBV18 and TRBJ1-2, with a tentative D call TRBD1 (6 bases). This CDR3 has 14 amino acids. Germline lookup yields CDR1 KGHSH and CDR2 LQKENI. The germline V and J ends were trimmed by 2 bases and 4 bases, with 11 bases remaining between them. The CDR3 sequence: CASSPDSQGYGYTF. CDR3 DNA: TGTGCCAGCTCACCAGATTCACAGGGCTATGGCTACACCTTC.

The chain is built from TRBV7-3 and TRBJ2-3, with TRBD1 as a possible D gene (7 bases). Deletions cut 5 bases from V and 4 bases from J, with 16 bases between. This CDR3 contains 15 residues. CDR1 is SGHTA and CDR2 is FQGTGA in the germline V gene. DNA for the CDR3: TGTGCCAGCAGCCCCCGACAGGGAGGTCCAGATACGCAGTATTTT. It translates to CASSPRQGGPDTQYF.

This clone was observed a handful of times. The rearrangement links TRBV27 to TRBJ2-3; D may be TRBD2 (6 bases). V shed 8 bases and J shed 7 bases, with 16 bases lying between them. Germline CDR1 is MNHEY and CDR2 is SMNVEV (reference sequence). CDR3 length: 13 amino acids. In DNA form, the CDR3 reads TGTGCCAGCGGATCTTCAAGCGGGTATACGCAGTATTTT. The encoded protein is CASGSSSGYTQYF.

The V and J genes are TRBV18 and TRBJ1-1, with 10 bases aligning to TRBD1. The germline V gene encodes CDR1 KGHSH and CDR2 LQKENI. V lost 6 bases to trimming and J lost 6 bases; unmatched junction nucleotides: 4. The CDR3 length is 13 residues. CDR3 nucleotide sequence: TGTGCCAGCTCCCCGGGGACAGGGGCTGAAGCTTTCTTT. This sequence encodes CASSPGTGAEAFF.

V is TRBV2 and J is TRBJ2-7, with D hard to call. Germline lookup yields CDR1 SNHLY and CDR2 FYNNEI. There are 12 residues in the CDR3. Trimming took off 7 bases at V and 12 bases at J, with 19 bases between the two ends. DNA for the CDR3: TGTGCCAGCACCAGGACCGGGTTTTTTCTGTACTTC. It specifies CASTRTGFFLYF. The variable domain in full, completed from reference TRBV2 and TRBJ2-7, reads EPEVTQTPSHQVTQMGQEVILRCVPISNHLYFYWYRQILGQKVEFLVSFYNNEISEKSEIFDDQFSVERPDGSNFTLKIRSTKLEDSAMYFCASTRTGFFLYFGPGTRLTVT.

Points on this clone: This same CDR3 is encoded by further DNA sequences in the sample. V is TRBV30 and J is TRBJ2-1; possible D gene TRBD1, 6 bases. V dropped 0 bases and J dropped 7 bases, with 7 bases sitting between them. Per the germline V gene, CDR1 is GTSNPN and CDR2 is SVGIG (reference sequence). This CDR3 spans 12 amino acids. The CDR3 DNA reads TGTGCCTGGAGTGTACAGGGAAATGAGCAGTTCTTC. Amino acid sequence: CAWSVQGNEQFF.

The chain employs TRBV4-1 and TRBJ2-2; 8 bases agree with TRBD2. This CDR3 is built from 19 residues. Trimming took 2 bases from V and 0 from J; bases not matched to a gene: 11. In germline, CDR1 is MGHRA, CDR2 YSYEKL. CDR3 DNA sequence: TGCGCCAGCAGCCAATTCGGGTCGCGGGGGGCAACGAACACCGGGGAGCTGTTTTTT. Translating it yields CASSQFGSRGATNTGELFF.

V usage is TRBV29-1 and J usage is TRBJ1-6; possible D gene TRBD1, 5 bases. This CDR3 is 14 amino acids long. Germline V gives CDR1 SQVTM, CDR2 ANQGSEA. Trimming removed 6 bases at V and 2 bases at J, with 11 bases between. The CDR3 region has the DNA TGCAGCGTCCTCGACAGTACCTATAATTCACCCCTCCACTTT. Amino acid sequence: CSVLDSTYNSPLHF. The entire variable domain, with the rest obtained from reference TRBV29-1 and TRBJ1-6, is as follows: SAVISQKPSRDICQRGTSLTIQCQVDSQVTMMFWYRQQPGQSLTLIATANQGSEATYESGFVIDKFPISRPNLTFSTLTVSNMSPEDSSIYLCSVLDSTYNSPLHFGNGTRLTVT.

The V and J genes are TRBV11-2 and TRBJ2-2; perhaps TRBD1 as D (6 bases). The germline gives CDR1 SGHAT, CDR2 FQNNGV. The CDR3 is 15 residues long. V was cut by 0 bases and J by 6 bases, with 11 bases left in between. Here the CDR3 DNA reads TGTGCCAGCAGCTTAGAGGGGGCTCCCGCCGGGGAGCTGTTTTTT. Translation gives CASSLEGAPAGELFF.

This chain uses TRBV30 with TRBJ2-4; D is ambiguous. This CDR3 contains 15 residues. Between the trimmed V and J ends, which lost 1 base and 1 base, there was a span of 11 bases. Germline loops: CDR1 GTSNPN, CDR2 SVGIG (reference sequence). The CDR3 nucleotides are TGTGCCTGGAGTGGGTTGGGCATGGCCAAAAACATTCAGTACTTC. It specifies CAWSGLGMAKNIQYF.